Presented here are 17 T cell receptor beta chains from one specimen sequenced in a study. Treg sorting used a CD4+CD25+CD127-/low gate. TCRdb independently ran MiXCR on the 5' RACE reads; one entry per CDR3 protein. The sample lists over 45,000 distinct CDR3 sequences; less than 30% were seen once. The sample consisted of tumor-infiltrating Tregs sorted from the breast tumor. The receptors here all came from a female donor with breast cancer.

The chain couples TRBV12-3 or TRBV12-4 to TRBJ2-7; D is unresolved. The length of the CDR3 is 12 residues. The V and J ends lost 3 bases and 5 bases respectively, with 8 bases between them. Here the CDR3 DNA reads TGTGCCAGCAGTTTCCGACACCACGAGCAGTACTTC. The encoded protein is CASSFRHHEQYF.

The chain recombines TRBV25-1 with TRBJ2-3; 7 bases are a match to TRBD2. CDR1 is MGHDK, CDR2 SYGVNS, per germline. V shed 2 bases and J 1 base; nucleotides not matched to a gene: 0. The CDR3 runs 14 residues. The CDR3 loop reads CASSESGGTDTQYF. CDR3 in DNA: TGTGCCAGCAGTGAAAGCGGGGGCACAGATACGCAGTATTTT. The full variable domain, in which reference TRBV25-1 and TRBJ2-3 provide the parts outside the CDR3, is EADIYQTPRYLVIGTGKKITLECSQTMGHDKMYWYQQDPGMELHLIHYSYGVNSTEKGDLSSESTVSRIRTEHFPLTLESARPSHTSQYLCASSESGGTDTQYFGPGTRLTVL.

This clonotype was seen many times. The chain carries TRBV2 and TRBJ1-1; D is unclear. In germline, CDR1 is SNHLY, CDR2 FYNNEI. V lost 4 bases to trimming and J lost 5 bases, with 11 bases between them. The CDR3 contains 13 residues. The CDR3 protein is CASSVGAGTEAFF. As DNA, the CDR3 is TGTGCCAGCAGTGTTGGTGCGGGTACTGAAGCTTTCTTT. The whole variable domain, remainder taken from reference TRBV2 and TRBJ1-1, is EPEVTQTPSHQVTQMGQEVILRCVPISNHLYFYWYRQILGQKVEFLVSFYNNEISEKSEIFDDQFSVERPDGSNFTLKIRSTKLEDSAMYFCASSVGAGTEAFFGQGTRLTVV.

This clonotype was counted ten times or more. The chain has TRBV7-9 and TRBJ2-5; possible D gene TRBD1, 5 bases. This CDR3 has 13 amino acids. V was pared by 3 bases and J by 5 bases, with 10 bases between. In germline, CDR1 is SEHNR, CDR2 FQNEAQ (reference sequence). The CDR3 coding sequence is TGTGCCAGCAGCTTGGCAGGGATTGAGACCCAGTACTTC. Amino acid sequence: CASSLAGIETQYF.

To note about this clonotype: One base away lies a much larger clone, so this may be a sequencing read error. The chain links TRBV11-1 to TRBJ2-5, with 12 bases identical to TRBD2. Germline lookup yields CDR1 SGHAT and CDR2 FQDESV (reference sequence). The J segment lost 5 bases and the V segment lost 1 base, leaving 11 bases of the junction unmatched. The CDR3 totals 18 residues. CDR3 sequence: CASSLVGLAGRSSETQYF. The CDR3 DNA follows: TGTGCCAGCAGCTTAGTTGGACTAGCGGGAAGGAGCTCGGAGACCCAGTACTTC.

This clonotype was found many times. The chain couples TRBV7-2 to TRBJ1-2, with D perhaps matching TRBD1 (5 bases). Germline CDR1 and CDR2: SGHTA and FQGNSA. The V and J ends lost 4 bases and 4 bases respectively, with 13 bases between them. This CDR3 contains 14 residues. The DNA of the CDR3 is TGTGCCAGCAGCTCACCGACGGGGGTCTATGGCTACACCTTC. It yields the protein CASSSPTGVYGYTF.

The chain is built from TRBV20-1 and TRBJ2-1; 8 bases map to TRBD2. Trimming cost V 3 bases and J 1 base; bases outside gene matches: 2. The germline V gene encodes CDR1 DFQATT and CDR2 SNEGSKA (reference sequence). This CDR3 spans 14 amino acids. For the CDR3, the DNA is TGCAGTGCTAGTCGGGGGGGGTCCTACAATGAGCAGTTCTTC. It translates to CSASRGGSYNEQFF.

This clonotype was seen only a few times. The J gene is TRBJ2-3, the V gene TRBV18; D may be TRBD2 (6 bases). The germline V gene encodes CDR1 KGHSH and CDR2 LQKENI. This CDR3 is built from 17 residues. V was pared by 3 bases and J by 5 bases, with 21 bases between. For the CDR3, the DNA is TGTGCCAGCTCACCTCCTTCGCGGGGCTCTTACAGAGATACGCAGTATTTT. This codes for CASSPPSRGSYRDTQYF.

The chain is built from TRBV7-2 and TRBJ2-1; TRBD2 matches at 9 bases. This CDR3 comprises 14 residues. From germline, CDR1 is SGHTA and CDR2 FQGNSA. The V segment lost 2 bases and the J segment 9 bases; nucleotides outside the gene matches: 5. The CDR3 sequence is CASSLSVSGSEQFF. The CDR3, as DNA: TGTGCCAGCAGCTTATCCGTTAGCGGGAGTGAGCAGTTCTTC.

This clonotype occurred a few times. This sequence joins TRBV5-1 and TRBJ2-7, with 15 nucleotides matching TRBD2. This CDR3 is built from 18 residues. The ends lost 3 bases at V and 4 bases at J; junction bases unmatched: 11. Germline V CDR1 and CDR2: SGHRS, YFSETQ. As DNA, the CDR3 is TGCGCCAGCAGCTGGACTAGCGGGAGGGCCACAGAAAGTTACGAGCAGTACTTC. Protein product: CASSWTSGRATESYEQYF.

This rearrangement joins TRBV7-2 to TRBJ2-7, with unresolved D. The germline V and J ends were trimmed by 1 base and 4 bases, with 8 bases remaining between them. The CDR3 runs 13 residues. Germline CDR1 is SGHTA and CDR2 is FQGNSA. The CDR3 coding sequence is TGTGCCAGCAGCTTAGGTAATGCGTACGAGCAGTACTTC. Its protein is CASSLGNAYEQYF.

This chain connects TRBV6-1 to TRBJ2-7; D gene uncertain. Trimming cost V 5 bases and J 0 bases, with 11 bases left between them. Germline V gene sequence: CDR1 MNHNS, CDR2 SASEGT. The CDR3 runs to 14 residues. The CDR3, as DNA: TGTGCCAGCAGTCGGGCGGAGAGCTCCTACGAGCAGTACTTC. Translating gives CASSRAESSYEQYF.

The chain carries TRBV6-5 and TRBJ2-7, with 8 bases that match TRBD2. J was trimmed by 0 bases and V by 8 bases; bases with no gene match: 9. This CDR3 is built from 15 residues. From germline, CDR1 is MNHEY and CDR2 SVGAGI. DNA for the CDR3: TGTGCCAGCGCCTACGGGAGGGAAAGCTCCTACGAGCAGTACTTC. Translated: CASAYGRESSYEQYF.

The V gene is TRBV6-6, the J gene TRBJ2-3; D gene ambiguous. Germline V gene data show CDR1 as MNHNY and CDR2 as SVGAGI (reference sequence). V was clipped by 6 bases and J by 2 bases, with 12 bases between them. This CDR3 contains 14 residues. The DNA for the CDR3 is TGTGCCAGCAGCCCGGACGGCTACACAGATACGCAGTATTTT. As protein: CASSPDGYTDTQYF.

This clonotype was picked up many times. In DNA, the CDR3 is TGCGCCAGCGGCCAATGGGAGGGCCGCTACGAGCAGTACTTC. Translation gives CASGQWEGRYEQYF. The chain has TRBV5-1 and TRBJ2-7, with 7 bases identical to TRBD2. V gave up 7 bases and J gave up 3 bases; unmatched junction bases: 10. The V gene's germline CDR1 is SGHRS and CDR2 YFSETQ. This CDR3 has 14 residues. Supplemented by reference TRBV5-1 and TRBJ2-7, the full variable domain reads KAGVTQTPRYLIKTRGQQVTLSCSPISGHRSVSWYQQTPGQGLQFLFEYFSETQRNKGNFPGRFSGRQFSNSRSEMNVSTLELGDSALYLCASGQWEGRYEQYFGPGTRLTVT.

A note on this clonotype: A read error is likely, as this CDR3 ends without the conserved phenylalanine or tryptophan. The V gene is TRBV4-2, the J gene TRBJ2-7; D is unclear. With 0 bases removed from V and 7 bases from J, the gap between germline ends came to 10 bases. The CDR3 length is 13 residues. Germline CDR1 is LGHNA and CDR2 is YNFKEQ. CDR3 protein: CASSQETSAEQYS. Here the CDR3 DNA reads TGTGCCAGCAGCCAAGAGACTTCCGCTGAGCAGTACTCC.

This clonotype was seen ten or more times. The V gene is TRBV29-1, the J gene TRBJ2-3, with 10 nucleotides matching TRBD2. CDR1 SQVTM and CDR2 ANQGSEA come from the germline V gene. The trim removed 6 bases at V and 1 base at J, leaving 4 bases unmatched. CDR3 size: 14 residues. The CDR3 is CSVTSGAGTDTQYF. In DNA, the CDR3 is TGCAGCGTAACTAGCGGGGCCGGCACAGATACGCAGTATTTT.